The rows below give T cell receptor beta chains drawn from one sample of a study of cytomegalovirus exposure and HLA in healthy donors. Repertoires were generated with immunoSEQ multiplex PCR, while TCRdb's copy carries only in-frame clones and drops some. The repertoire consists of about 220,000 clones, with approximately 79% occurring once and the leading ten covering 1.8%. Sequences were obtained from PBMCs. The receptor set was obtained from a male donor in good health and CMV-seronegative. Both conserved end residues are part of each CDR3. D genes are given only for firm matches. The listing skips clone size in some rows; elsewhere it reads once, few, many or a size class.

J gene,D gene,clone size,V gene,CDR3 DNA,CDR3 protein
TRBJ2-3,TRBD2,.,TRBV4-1,TGCGCCAGCAGCCAAGTTGAGGGCGGGGGAAACACAGATACGCAGTATTTT,CASSQVEGGGNTDTQYF
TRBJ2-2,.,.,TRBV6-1,TGTGCCAGCAGGCGCTTGGACACCTACACCGGGGAGCTGTTTTTT,CASRRLDTYTGELFF
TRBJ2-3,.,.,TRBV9,TGTGCCAGCAGCGTAGGGCGGAGTTCTAGCACAGATACGCAGTATTTT,CASSVGRSSSTDTQYF
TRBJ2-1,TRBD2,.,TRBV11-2,TGTGCCAGCACCCCAGCTGGTCTAGCGGGAAGGTATGAGCAGTTCTTC,CASTPAGLAGRYEQFF
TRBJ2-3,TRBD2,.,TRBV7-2,TGTGCCAGCAGCCCTGGACTAGCGTTTAGCACAGATACGCAGTATTTT,CASSPGLAFSTDTQYF
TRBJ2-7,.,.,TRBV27,TGTGCCAGCAGGCTAGGGCCTAGGGGCAGCCTCTACGAGCAGTACTTC,CASRLGPRGSLYEQYF
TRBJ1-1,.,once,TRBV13,TGTGCCAGCAGCCGCATGGGCGGGAGCACTGAAGCTTTCTTT,CASSRMGGSTEAFF
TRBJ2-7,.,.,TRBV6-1,TGTGCCAGTAGTCTCCAGGGGACCGCGGTATACGAGCAGTACTTC,CASSLQGTAVYEQYF
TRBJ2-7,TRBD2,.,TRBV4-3,TGCGCCAGCAGCGAAGGAAGGACTAGCGGGACCTACGAGCAGTACTTC,CASSEGRTSGTYEQYF
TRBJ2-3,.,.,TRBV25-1,TGTGCCAGCAGTGAATCCGAGCTACCGGCAGATACGCAGTATTTT,CASSESELPADTQYF
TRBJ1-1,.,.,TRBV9,TGTGCCAGCAGCGTAAGGTCAGGGGTTAACACTGAAGCTTTCTTT,CASSVRSGVNTEAFF
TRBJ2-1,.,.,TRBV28,TGTGCCGGCCGAAGGACGGGAGAATCTAATGAGCAGTTCTTC,CAGRRTGESNEQFF
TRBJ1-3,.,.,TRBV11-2,TGTGCCAGCAGCTTAGGACAGACTGGAAACACCATATATTTT,CASSLGQTGNTIYF
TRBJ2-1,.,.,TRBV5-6,TGTGCCAGCAGCTTGAAAGTGAGTGAGCAGTTCTTC,CASSLKVSEQFF
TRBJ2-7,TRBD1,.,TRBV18,TGTGCCAGCTCACCGGGACAGGTATCCTACGAGCAGTACTTC,CASSPGQVSYEQYF
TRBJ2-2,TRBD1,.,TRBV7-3,TGTGCCAGCAGCTTAACGTTAGGGGGCCCCATCACCGGGGAGCTGTTTTTT,CASSLTLGGPITGELFF
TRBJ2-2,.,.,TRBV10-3,TGTGCCATCAGTGGGCGGGACACCGGGGAGCTGTTTTTT,CAISGRDTGELFF
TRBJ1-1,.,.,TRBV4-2,TGTGCCAGCAGCCAAGATCACAGGCTGGGAACTGAAGCTTTCTTT,CASSQDHRLGTEAFF
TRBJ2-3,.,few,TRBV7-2,TGTGCCAGCAGCTCACTCAACACAGATACGCAGTATTTT,CASSSLNTDTQYF
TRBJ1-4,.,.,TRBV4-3,TGCGCCAGCAGCCAAGAGGCAGCAACTAATGAAAAACTGTTTTTT,CASSQEAATNEKLFF
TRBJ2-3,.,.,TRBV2,TGTGCCAGCAGTGGGCGGCGGTTAACCGGGGATACGCAGTATTTT,CASSGRRLTGDTQYF
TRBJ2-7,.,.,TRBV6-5,TGTGCCAGCAGCACCAGTCATAGGGGTTCCCACGAGCAGTACTTC,CASSTSHRGSHEQYF
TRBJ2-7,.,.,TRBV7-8,TGTGCCAGCCAAACGTCCGGGGACGAGCAGTACTTC,CASQTSGDEQYF
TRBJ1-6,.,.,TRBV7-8,TGTGCCAGCAGCTTAGATCCAGGGTTTTCTTGGTCCCTCCACTTT,CASSLDPGFSWSLHF
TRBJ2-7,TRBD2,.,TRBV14,TGTGCCAGCAGCCAAGGAGCGGGAGCTCTCTACGAGCAGTACTTC,CASSQGAGALYEQYF
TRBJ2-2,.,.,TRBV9,TGTGCCAGCAGCGTAGCTGTCAGGGGGGTTAGGACCGGGGAGCTGTTTTTT,CASSVAVRGVRTGELFF
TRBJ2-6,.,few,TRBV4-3,TGCGCCAGCAGCCAAGATGGGGGCGTCTCTGGGGCCAACGTCCTGACTTTC,CASSQDGGVSGANVLTF
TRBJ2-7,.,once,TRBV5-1,TGCGCCAGCAGCTTGGTTCCGGACATCCAGATCTACGAGCAGTACTTC,CASSLVPDIQIYEQYF
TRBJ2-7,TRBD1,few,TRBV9,TGTGCCAGCAGCGAGGGGGACAGGGGGCACGAGCAGTACTTC,CASSEGDRGHEQYF
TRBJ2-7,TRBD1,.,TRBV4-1,TGCGCCAGCAGCCAGGAAATGACAGGGGCCTACGAGCAGTACTTC,CASSQEMTGAYEQYF
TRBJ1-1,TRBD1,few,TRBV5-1,TGCGCCAGCAGCCCGGGACCGCGGCAGGGGGCTGGGAACACTGAAGCTTTCTTT,CASSPGPRQGAGNTEAFF
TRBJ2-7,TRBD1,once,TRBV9,TGTGCCAGCAGCGTGACAGGGAGCTCCTACGAGCAGTACTTC,CASSVTGSSYEQYF
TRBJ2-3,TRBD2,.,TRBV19,TGTGCCAGCCGGATAGCGGGAGTAGATACGCAGTATTTT,CASRIAGVDTQYF
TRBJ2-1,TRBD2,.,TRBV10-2,TGCGCCAGCAGTGATAGACTAGCGGGAGACTCGGGCCATGAGCAGTTCTTC,CASSDRLAGDSGHEQFF
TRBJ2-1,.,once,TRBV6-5,TGTGCCAGCAGGAAGACAGGAATTTCCGAGCAGTTCTTC,CASRKTGISEQFF
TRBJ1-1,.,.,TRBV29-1,TGCAGCGTTGACATGAACACTGAAGCTTTCTTT,CSVDMNTEAFF
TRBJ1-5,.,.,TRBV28,TGTGCCAGCAGTTTCATGGCGAGGGCCCAGCATTTT,CASSFMARAQHF
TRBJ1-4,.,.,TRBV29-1,TGCAGCGCGGGGGAGATCGAAAAACTGTTTTTT,CSAGEIEKLFF
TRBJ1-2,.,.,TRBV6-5,TGTGCCAGCAGTTACGCGGCAGGGGCCATCTATGGCTACACCTTC,CASSYAAGAIYGYTF
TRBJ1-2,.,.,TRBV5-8,TGTGCCAGCAGCTTAGGAGGTGGGAATGGCTACACCTTC,CASSLGGGNGYTF
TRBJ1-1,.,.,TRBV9,TGTGCCAGCAGCGTAGACTTAAGCACTGAAGCTTTCTTT,CASSVDLSTEAFF
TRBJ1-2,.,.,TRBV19,TGTGCCAGTAGTTTACAGGGTTCTAACTATGGCTACACCTTC,CASSLQGSNYGYTF
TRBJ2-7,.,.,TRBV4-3,TGCGCCAGCAGCCAAGATTTCACAGAGCCCTACGGGCAGTACTTC,CASSQDFTEPYGQYF
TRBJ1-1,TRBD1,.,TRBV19,TGTGCCAGTACCTCCGGACAGGGTCGAACTGAAGCTTTCTTT,CASTSGQGRTEAFF
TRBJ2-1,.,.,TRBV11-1,TGTGCCAGCAGCTTAGTGACCTTCACGGGAGCCGAGCAGTTCTTC,CASSLVTFTGAEQFF
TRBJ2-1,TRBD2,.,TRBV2,TGTGCCAGCACGAGCGGGGGGTCCTACAATGAGCAGTTCTTC,CASTSGGSYNEQFF
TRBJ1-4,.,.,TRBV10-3,TGTGCCATCAGTGAGTTTAGCCAGCTCAATGAAAAACTGTTTTTT,CAISEFSQLNEKLFF
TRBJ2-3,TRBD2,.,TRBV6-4,TGTGCCAGCACTCAAACCGGACTAGCAACAGATACGCAGTATTTT,CASTQTGLATDTQYF
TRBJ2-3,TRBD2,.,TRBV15,TGTGCCACCAGCAGAGAAACGGGAAGTAGCGGGGCATCTAGCACAGATACGCAGTATTTT,CATSRETGSSGASSTDTQYF
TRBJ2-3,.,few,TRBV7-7,TGTGCCAGCAGCTTGGCTAGCTGGGCAGATACGCAGTATTTT,CASSLASWADTQYF
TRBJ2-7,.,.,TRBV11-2,TGTGCCAGCAGCTTAGGACCCAGGGGAAGCTCCTACGAGCAGTACTTC,CASSLGPRGSSYEQYF
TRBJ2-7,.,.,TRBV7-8,TGTGCCAGCAGCTTAGGGCAGGGGACCTACGAGCAGTACTTC,CASSLGQGTYEQYF